This T cell receptor beta chain was profiled in a study of cytomegalovirus exposure and HLA in healthy donors. Primers included in the PCR were 60 Vbeta and 13 Jbeta primers. Clones were read by immunoSEQ multiplex PCR, and TCRdb kept only the in-frame ones, dropping some. This sample has some 130,000 clones, with 80% found just once. A word on this clone: A junction boundary mismatches the germline segment, possibly from a read error.

Germline V CDR1 and CDR2: SEHNR, FQNEAQ (reference sequence). The CDR3 contains 15 residues. Sequences were obtained from PBMCs. The genes are TRBV7-9 and TRBJ1-2, with a possible D match to TRBD1 (5 bases). The clonotype comes from a man aged 30-40 years in good health. For the CDR3, the DNA is TGTTCCAGCAGCTCAATGCCTGAGGCAGGGTTTGGCTACACCTTC. It yields the protein CSSSSMPEAGFGYTF.